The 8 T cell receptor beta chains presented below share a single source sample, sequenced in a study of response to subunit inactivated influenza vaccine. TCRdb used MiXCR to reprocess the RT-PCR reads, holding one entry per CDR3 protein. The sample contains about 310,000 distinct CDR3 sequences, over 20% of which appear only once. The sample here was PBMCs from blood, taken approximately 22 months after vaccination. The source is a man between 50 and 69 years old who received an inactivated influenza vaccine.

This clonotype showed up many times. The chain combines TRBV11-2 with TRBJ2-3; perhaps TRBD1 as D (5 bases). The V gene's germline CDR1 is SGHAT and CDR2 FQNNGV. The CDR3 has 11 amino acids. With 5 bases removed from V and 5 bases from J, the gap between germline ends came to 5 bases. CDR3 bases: TGTGCCAGCAGCCAGGGAGATACGCAGTATTTT. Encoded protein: CASSQGDTQYF.

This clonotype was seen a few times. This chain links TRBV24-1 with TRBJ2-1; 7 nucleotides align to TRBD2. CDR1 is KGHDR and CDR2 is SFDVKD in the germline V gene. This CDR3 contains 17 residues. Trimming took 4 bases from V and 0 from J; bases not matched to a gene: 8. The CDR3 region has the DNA TGTGCCACCAGTGAGGTAATAGCGGGTAGCTCCTACAATGAGCAGTTCTTC. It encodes CATSEVIAGSSYNEQFF.

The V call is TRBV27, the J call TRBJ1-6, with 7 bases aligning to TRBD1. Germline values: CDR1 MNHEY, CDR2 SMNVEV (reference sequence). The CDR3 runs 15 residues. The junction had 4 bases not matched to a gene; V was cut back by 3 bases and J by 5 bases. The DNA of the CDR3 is TGTGCCAGCAGTTTTGGGGGACAGAATAATTCACCCCTCCACTTT. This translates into CASSFGGQNNSPLHF.

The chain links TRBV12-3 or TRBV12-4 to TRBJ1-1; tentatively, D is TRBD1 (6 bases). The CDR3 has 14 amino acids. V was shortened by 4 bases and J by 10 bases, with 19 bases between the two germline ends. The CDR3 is CASSSQGTSGAAFF. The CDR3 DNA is TGTGCCAGCAGTTCGCAGGGGACGAGCGGGGCAGCTTTCTTT.

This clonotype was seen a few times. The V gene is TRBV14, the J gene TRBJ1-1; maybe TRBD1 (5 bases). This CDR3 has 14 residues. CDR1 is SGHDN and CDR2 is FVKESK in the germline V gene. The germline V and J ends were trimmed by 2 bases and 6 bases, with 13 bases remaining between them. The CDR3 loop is CASSQYLWGAEAFF. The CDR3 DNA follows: TGTGCCAGCAGCCAATACTTGTGGGGCGCTGAAGCTTTCTTT. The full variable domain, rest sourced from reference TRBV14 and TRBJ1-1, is EAGVTQFPSHSVIEKGQTVTLRCDPISGHDNLYWYRRVMGKEIKFLLHFVKESKQDESGMPNNRFLAERTGGTYSTLKVQPAELEDSGVYFCASSQYLWGAEAFFGQGTRLTVV.

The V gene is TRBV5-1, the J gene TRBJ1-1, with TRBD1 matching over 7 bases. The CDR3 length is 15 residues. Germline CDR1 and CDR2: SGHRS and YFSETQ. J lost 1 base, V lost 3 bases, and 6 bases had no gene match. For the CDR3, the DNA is TGCGCCAGCAGCTGGACAGGAGTCACGAACACTGAAGCTTTCTTT. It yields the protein CASSWTGVTNTEAFF.

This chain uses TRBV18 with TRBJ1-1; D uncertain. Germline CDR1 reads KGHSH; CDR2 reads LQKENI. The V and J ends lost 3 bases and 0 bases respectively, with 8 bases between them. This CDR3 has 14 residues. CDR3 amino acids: CASSPVSMNTEAFF. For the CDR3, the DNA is TGTGCCAGCTCACCCGTCAGTATGAACACTGAAGCTTTCTTT.

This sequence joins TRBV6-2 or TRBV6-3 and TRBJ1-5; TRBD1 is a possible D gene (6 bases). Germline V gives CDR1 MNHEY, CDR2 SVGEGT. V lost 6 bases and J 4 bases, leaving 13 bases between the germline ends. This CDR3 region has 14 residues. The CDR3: CASSSTGWNQPQHF. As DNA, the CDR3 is TGTGCCAGCAGCTCGACAGGTTGGAATCAGCCCCAGCATTTT.